The 18 T cell receptor beta chains below all came from one sample that was sequenced in a study of shared clonotypes between healthy human individuals. Sequenced by immunoSEQ multiplex PCR; TCRdb stores in-frame clones only, minus some. Here the sample spans about 490,000 clones, 70% to 80% being singletons. Sequencing was carried out using PBMCs. These TCRs come from a woman between 35 and 50 years old in good health. Some clones in this sample may be carry-over from other donors' samples.

This clone was observed a single time. The V gene is TRBV4-1, the J gene TRBJ2-7; D could derive from TRBD1 or TRBD2 (6 bases each). V was cut by 4 bases and J by 0 bases, with 13 bases left in between. The CDR3 has 15 amino acids. Germline V gene data show CDR1 as MGHRA and CDR2 as YSYEKL. CDR3 nucleotide sequence: TGCGCCAGCAGCCGGAGGGACATCCCCTCCTACGAGCAGTACTTC. This codes for CASSRRDIPSYEQYF.

The DNA of the CDR3 is TGTGCCAGCAGCTTGGCGAGTTCTGGGGCCAACGTCCTGACTTTC. Amino acids: CASSLASSGANVLTF. V usage is TRBV5-4 and J usage is TRBJ2-6; D is uncertain. The germline CDR1 and CDR2 sequences are SGHNT and YYREEE (reference sequence). There are 15 residues in the CDR3. Deletions cut 0 bases from V and 1 base from J, with 5 bases between.

The chain is built from TRBV6-5 and TRBJ2-1, with TRBD2 matching over 13 bases. The CDR3 extends over 13 amino acids. Germline CDR1 MNHEY, CDR2 SVGAGI. The V gene end was trimmed by 11 bases and the J gene end by 7 bases; junction bases not matched to a gene: 5. The CDR3 DNA sequence: TGTGCCGTGAAGACTAGCGGGAGGAATGAGCAGTTCTTC. Residues: CAVKTSGRNEQFF.

The chain carries TRBV2 and TRBJ2-1; TRBD2 matches 9 bases. The CDR3 loop spans 18 amino acids. Germline CDR1 SNHLY, CDR2 FYNNEI. V lost 1 base, J lost 2 bases, and 9 bases stayed unmatched. CDR3 amino acids: CASSEEGSGSFPYNEQFF. In DNA form, the CDR3 reads TGTGCCAGCAGTGAAGAGGGTAGCGGGAGTTTTCCCTACAATGAGCAGTTCTTC.

The chain is built from TRBV10-3 and TRBJ2-7; D gene ambiguous. Germline V gene data show CDR1 as ENHRY and CDR2 as SYGVKD. The length of the CDR3 is 14 residues. Trimming pared 3 bases from V and 3 bases from J, leaving 12 bases between. For the CDR3, the DNA is TGTGCCATCAGTGATCGTCAGGTCCTCTACGAGCAGTACTTC. This translates into CAISDRQVLYEQYF.

The chain carries TRBV29-1 and TRBJ2-7, with TRBD1 identical over 9 bases. CDR1 is SQVTM, CDR2 ANQGSEA, per germline. This CDR3 has 14 amino acids. V was clipped by 6 bases and J by 0 bases; unmatched bases: 6. CDR3 nucleotides: TGCAGCGTAGCCCGGACAGGGGCCTCCTACGAGCAGTACTTC. It is translated as CSVARTGASYEQYF.

This clone was seen ten or more times. The sample carries other DNA sequences with the same CDR3. The rearrangement links TRBV5-6 to TRBJ1-5, with a possible D match to TRBD1 (5 bases). Germline V gene lookup returns CDR1 SGHDT and CDR2 YYEEEE. The CDR3 spans 16 residues. V was clipped by 0 bases and J by 3 bases, with 13 bases between them. DNA for the CDR3: TGTGCCAGCAGCTTGGATGGGGGATCGATCAATCAGCCCCAGCATTTT. It yields the protein CASSLDGGSINQPQHF.

The V and J genes are TRBV9 and TRBJ2-3; D tentatively reads TRBD1 or TRBD2 (5 bases each). This CDR3 has 14 residues. CDR1 and CDR2 (germline): SGDLS, YYNGEE. V was trimmed by 0 bases and J by 6 bases, leaving 11 bases between them. The CDR3 loop is CASSVVGTGDTQYF. In DNA, the CDR3 is TGTGCCAGCAGCGTAGTAGGGACGGGTGATACGCAGTATTTT.

The gene calls are TRBV9 and TRBJ2-2; D gene uncertain. Deletions cut 0 bases from V and 8 bases from J, with 11 bases between. Germline V lookup: CDR1 SGDLS, CDR2 YYNGEE. This CDR3 spans 14 amino acids. The CDR3 coding sequence is TGTGCCAGCAGCGTAGTCGGTTCGTCGGGGGAGCTGTTTTTT. This gives the protein CASSVVGSSGELFF.

The chain employs TRBV6-4 and TRBJ2-2; D possibly corresponds to TRBD1 (5 bases). This CDR3 spans 13 amino acids. Germline CDR1 and CDR2: MRHNA and SNTAGT. V lost 6 bases and J 3 bases, leaving 8 bases between the germline ends. This CDR3 is CASSFRDTGELFF. Written as DNA, the CDR3 is TGTGCCAGCAGCTTCAGGGACACCGGGGAGCTGTTTTTT.

This chain uses TRBV9 with TRBJ1-2; 11 bases are shared with TRBD1. The CDR3 runs 15 residues. V shed 4 bases, J shed 4 bases, and the junction held 6 bases outside the gene matches. The germline gives CDR1 SGDLS, CDR2 YYNGEE. Written as DNA, the CDR3 is TGTGCCAGCAGCTCGCGGACAGGGGGCAGCTATGGCTACACCTTC. Amino acid sequence: CASSSRTGGSYGYTF.

V usage is TRBV21-1 and J usage is TRBJ1-2. TRBV21-1 is deemed a pseudogene. This CDR3 comprises 21 residues. For the CDR3, the DNA is TGTGCCAGCAGCAAACTGGGCATAGAGGTAGGCCCTCCGATCAATAACTATGGCTACACCTTC. Translating gives CASSKLGIEVGPPINNYGYTF.

This chain uses TRBV28 with TRBJ1-1, with D unresolved. Between the trimmed V and J ends, which lost 10 bases and 13 bases, there was a span of 25 bases. Germline V gene sequence: CDR1 MDHEN, CDR2 SYDVKM. There are 13 residues in the CDR3. CDR3 DNA sequence: TGTGCCATCCTACCCGAGTCAGGCCAAAAGCTTTTCTTT. Protein: CAILPESGQKLFF. Looking up the rest from reference TRBV28 and TRBJ1-1 gives the full variable domain: DVKVTQSSRYLVKRTGEKVFLECVQDMDHENMFWYRQDPGLGLRLIYFSYDVKMKEKGDIPEGYSVSREKKERFSLILESASTNQTSMYLCAILPESGQKLFFGQGTRLTVV.

This clone showed up just a few times. The V call is TRBV4-1, the J call TRBJ2-7, with TRBD2 as a possible D gene (6 bases). This CDR3 has 15 amino acids. V lost 1 base and J 1 base, leaving 11 bases between the germline ends. Germline CDR1 is MGHRA and CDR2 is YSYEKL. The CDR3 sequence is CASSQGWDWSYEQYF. The CDR3 DNA is TGCGCCAGCAGCCAAGGGTGGGACTGGTCCTACGAGCAGTACTTC.

This chain joins TRBV11-2 and TRBJ1-1; weak D call: TRBD1 (6 bases). Germline V gene lookup returns CDR1 SGHAT and CDR2 FQNNGV. V lost 4 bases and J lost 10, with 16 bases in between. There are 13 residues in the CDR3. CDR3 in DNA: TGTGCCAGCAGCTCACTCAGGGGCTTTGGAGCTTTCTTT. Its translation is CASSSLRGFGAFF.

This chain connects TRBV6-5 to TRBJ2-7; the match to TRBD1 covers 8 bases. V trimming: 5 bases; J trimming: 2 bases; junction bases outside the gene matches: 5. CDR1 is MNHEY, CDR2 SVGAGI, per germline. The CDR3 totals 14 residues. This CDR3 reads CASSRDRLAYEQYF. The CDR3 DNA sequence: TGTGCCAGCAGTCGGGACAGGTTGGCCTACGAGCAGTACTTC.

The V and J genes are TRBV14 and TRBJ2-2, with a weak D call TRBD1 (6 bases). V gave up 2 bases and J gave up 8 bases, with 18 bases separating them. The germline gives CDR1 SGHDN, CDR2 FVKESK. The CDR3 covers 16 residues. The CDR3 sequence: CASSQRTGLGTGELFF. Written as DNA, the CDR3 is TGTGCCAGCAGCCAAAGAACAGGGTTGGGGACAGGGGAGCTGTTTTTT.

This clone has more than one count but fewer than ten. This sequence joins TRBV28 and TRBJ1-5, with D perhaps matching TRBD1 (5 bases). The germline CDR1 and CDR2 sequences are MDHEN and SYDVKM. This CDR3 is built from 13 residues. The ends were cut back, 6 bases at V and 3 bases at J, with 9 bases in the middle. CDR3 sequence reads: CASSRTLNQPQHF. The DNA of the CDR3 is TGTGCCAGCAGCCGGACACTCAATCAGCCCCAGCATTTT.